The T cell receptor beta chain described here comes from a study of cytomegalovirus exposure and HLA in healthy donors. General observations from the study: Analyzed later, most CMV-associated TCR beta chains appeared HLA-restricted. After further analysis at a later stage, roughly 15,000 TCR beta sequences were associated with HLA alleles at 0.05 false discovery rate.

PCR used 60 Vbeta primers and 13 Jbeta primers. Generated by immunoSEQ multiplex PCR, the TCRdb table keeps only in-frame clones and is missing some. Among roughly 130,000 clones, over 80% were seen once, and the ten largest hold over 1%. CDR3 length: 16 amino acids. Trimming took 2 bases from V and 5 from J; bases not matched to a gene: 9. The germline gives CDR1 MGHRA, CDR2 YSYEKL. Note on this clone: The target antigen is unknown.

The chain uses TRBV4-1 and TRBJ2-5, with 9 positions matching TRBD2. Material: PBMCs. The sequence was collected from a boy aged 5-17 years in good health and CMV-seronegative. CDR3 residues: CASSQSSSGISETQYF. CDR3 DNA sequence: TGCGCCAGCAGCCAAAGTTCTAGCGGGATCAGTGAGACCCAGTACTTC.